This T cell receptor beta chain was recovered during a study of blood T cell repertoires in COVID-19. For the study at large: Material from acute and convalescent COVID-19 was sourced from the United States, Italy and Spain.

The CDR3 sequence is 11 residues long. Authors' analysis steps: The assay estimated nucleated cells by amplifying reference gene primers. Clones were sequenced by immunoSEQ multiplex PCR, and TCRdb holds only the in-frame ones, with some missing. V, J and clone size derive from that table, while D and trimming were established from the DNA sequence. The profile shows about 200,000 clones, approximately 84% of them singletons. The origin of this receptor is a man at least 80 years old with acute or convalescent COVID-19. Material for sequencing was peripheral blood. The chain joins TRBV21-1 to TRBJ1-5. TRBV21-1 is annotated as a pseudogene. The CDR3 region is CARSLHQPQHF. CDR3 DNA: TGTGCCAGGTCCCTCCATCAGCCCCAGCATTTT.